This T cell receptor (beta chain) originates from a study of siplizumab effects on memory and regulatory T cells. Study-wide results and limits: Unstimulated subsets captured only a minor fraction of alloreactive clones.

The germline V gene encodes CDR1 SNHLY and CDR2 FYNNEI. The V end was cut by 6 bases, the J end by 0 bases, with 15 bases between. The length of the CDR3 is 16 residues. This clone is a singleton in its sample. No antigen is known for it. Donor pairs, a few in total, had unstimulated naive, memory, effector memory and TEMRA subsets sequenced. The protocol was immunoSEQ multiplex PCR, while the TCRdb copy is restricted to in-frame clones and leaves out a portion. The data contain about 50,000 clones, around 97% of them singletons. The V call is TRBV2, the J call TRBJ2-1; either TRBD1 or TRBD2 may supply D (5 bases each). The sequenced sample was naive CD8+ T cells sorted from blood. This clonotype was obtained from a human donor in good health. CDR3 sequence reads: CASRGVDVSSYNEQFF. The CDR3 DNA is TGTGCCAGCAGGGGGGTTGACGTTAGCTCCTACAATGAGCAGTTCTTC. Looking up the rest from reference TRBV2 and TRBJ2-1 gives the full variable domain: EPEVTQTPSHQVTQMGQEVILRCVPISNHLYFYWYRQILGQKVEFLVSFYNNEISEKSEIFDDQFSVERPDGSNFTLKIRSTKLEDSAMYFCASRGVDVSSYNEQFFGPGTRLTVL.